A single sample gave rise to the 2 T cell receptor beta chains below, sequenced in a study of identical twins. TCRdb re-analysed the 5' RACE reads in MiXCR, keeping a single row per CDR3 protein. The repertoire has hundreds of thousands of distinct CDR3 sequences, around 12% of them found once; the top ten carry approximately 7.5%. The same sample was also used in a study of yellow fever vaccine responses in identical twins.

Sequencing was performed on CD8+ T cells sorted from blood. The receptors originated from a woman in her late teens or twenties in good health.

In this sample, this clonotype turned up a few times. This chain joins TRBV20-1 and TRBJ2-3, with 10 bases matching TRBD2. The germline CDR1 and CDR2 sequences are DFQATT and SNEGSKA (reference sequence). This CDR3 spans 16 amino acids. V shed 6 bases and J 2 bases; nucleotides not matched to a gene: 11. The CDR3, as DNA: TGCAGTGCCGATTCCCTAGCGGGGGAAAACACAGATACGCAGTATTTT. It codes for CSADSLAGENTDTQYF.

V usage is TRBV9 and J usage is TRBJ2-1; 14 bases agree with TRBD2. In germline, CDR1 is SGDLS, CDR2 YYNGEE. The CDR3 consists of 16 residues. Germline trimming cut 2 bases from V and 8 bases from J; bases unmatched to any gene: 6. The CDR3 spells CASSVYGTSGRDEQFF. The CDR3 bases are TGTGCCAGCAGCGTGTATGGGACTAGCGGGAGAGATGAGCAGTTCTTC.